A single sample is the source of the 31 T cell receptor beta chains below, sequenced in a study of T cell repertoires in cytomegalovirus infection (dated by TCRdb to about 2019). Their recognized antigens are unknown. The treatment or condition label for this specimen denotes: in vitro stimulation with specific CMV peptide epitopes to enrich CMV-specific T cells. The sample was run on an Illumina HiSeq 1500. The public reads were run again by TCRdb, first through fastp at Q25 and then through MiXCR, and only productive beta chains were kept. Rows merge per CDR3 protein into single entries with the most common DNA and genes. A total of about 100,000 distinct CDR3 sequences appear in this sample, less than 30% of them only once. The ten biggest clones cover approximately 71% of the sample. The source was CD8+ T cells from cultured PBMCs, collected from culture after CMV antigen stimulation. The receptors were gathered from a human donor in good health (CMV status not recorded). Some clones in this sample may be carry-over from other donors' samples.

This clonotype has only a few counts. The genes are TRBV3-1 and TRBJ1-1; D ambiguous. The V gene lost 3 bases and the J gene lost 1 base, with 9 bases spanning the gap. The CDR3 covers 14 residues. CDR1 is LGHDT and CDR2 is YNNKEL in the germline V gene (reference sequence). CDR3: CASSQYPSNTEAFF. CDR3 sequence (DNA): TGTGCCAGCAGCCAGTATCCATCGAACACTGAAGCTTTCTTT.

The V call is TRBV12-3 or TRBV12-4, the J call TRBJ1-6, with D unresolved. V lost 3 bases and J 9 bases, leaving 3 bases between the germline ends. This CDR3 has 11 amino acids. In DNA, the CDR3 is TGTGCCAGCAGTTTTGGTTCACCCCTCCACTTT. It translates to CASSFGSPLHF.

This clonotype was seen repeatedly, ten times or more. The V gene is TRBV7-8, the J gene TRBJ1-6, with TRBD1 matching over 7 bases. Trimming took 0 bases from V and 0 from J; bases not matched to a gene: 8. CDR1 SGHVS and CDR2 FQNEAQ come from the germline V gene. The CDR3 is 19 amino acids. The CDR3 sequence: CASSLAWVGQLSYNSPLHF. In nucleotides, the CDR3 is TGTGCCAGCAGCTTAGCCTGGGTGGGACAGCTCTCCTATAATTCACCCCTCCACTTT.

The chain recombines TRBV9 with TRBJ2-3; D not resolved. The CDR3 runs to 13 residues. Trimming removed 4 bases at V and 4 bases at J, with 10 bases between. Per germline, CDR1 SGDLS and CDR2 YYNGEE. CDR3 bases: TGTGCCAGCAGCCCATCAACGGCAGATACGCAGTATTTT. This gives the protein CASSPSTADTQYF.

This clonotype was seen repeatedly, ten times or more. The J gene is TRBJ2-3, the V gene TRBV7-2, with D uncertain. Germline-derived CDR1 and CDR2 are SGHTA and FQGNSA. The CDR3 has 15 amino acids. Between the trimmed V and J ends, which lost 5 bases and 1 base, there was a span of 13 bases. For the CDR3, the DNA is TGTGCCAGCAGCGTACTGATGCCCGGCACAGATACGCAGTATTTT. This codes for CASSVLMPGTDTQYF. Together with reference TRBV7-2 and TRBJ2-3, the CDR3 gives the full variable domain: GAGVSQSPSNKVTEKGKDVELRCDPISGHTALYWYRQSLGQGLEFLIYFQGNSAPDKSGLPSDRFSAERTGGSVSTLTIQRTQQEDSAVYLCASSVLMPGTDTQYFGPGTRLTVL.

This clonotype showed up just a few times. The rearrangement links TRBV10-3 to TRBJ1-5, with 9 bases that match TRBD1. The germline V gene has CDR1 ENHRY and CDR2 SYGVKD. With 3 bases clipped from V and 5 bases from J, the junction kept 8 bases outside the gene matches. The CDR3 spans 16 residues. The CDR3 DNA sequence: TGTGCCATCAGTGAATTGGGACAGGGCGGAGATCAGCCCCAGCATTTT. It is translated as CAISELGQGGDQPQHF.

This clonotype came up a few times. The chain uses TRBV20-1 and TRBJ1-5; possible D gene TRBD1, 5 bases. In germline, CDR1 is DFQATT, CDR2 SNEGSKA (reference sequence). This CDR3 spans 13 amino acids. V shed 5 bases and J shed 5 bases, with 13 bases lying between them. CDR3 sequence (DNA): TGCAGTGCTTCTTTCTCGGGGGATCAGCCCCAGCATTTT. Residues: CSASFSGDQPQHF.

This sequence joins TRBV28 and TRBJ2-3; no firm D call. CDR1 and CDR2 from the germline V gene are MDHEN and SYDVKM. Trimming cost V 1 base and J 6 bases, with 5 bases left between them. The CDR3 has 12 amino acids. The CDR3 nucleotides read TGTGCCAGCAGTTTATATAGCGATACGCAGTATTTT. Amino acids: CASSLYSDTQYF.

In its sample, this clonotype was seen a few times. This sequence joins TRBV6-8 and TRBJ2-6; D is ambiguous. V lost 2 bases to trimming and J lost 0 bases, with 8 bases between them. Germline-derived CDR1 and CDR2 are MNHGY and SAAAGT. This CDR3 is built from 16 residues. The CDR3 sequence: CASSYGPHSGANVLTF. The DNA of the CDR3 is TGTGCCAGCAGTTACGGACCGCACTCTGGGGCCAACGTCCTGACTTTC.

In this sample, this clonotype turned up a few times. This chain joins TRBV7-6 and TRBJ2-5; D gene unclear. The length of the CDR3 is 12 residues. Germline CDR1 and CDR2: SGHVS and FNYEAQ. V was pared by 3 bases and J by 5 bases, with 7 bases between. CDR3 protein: CASSLVSETQYF. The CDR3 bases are TGTGCCAGCAGCTTGGTCTCGGAGACCCAGTACTTC.

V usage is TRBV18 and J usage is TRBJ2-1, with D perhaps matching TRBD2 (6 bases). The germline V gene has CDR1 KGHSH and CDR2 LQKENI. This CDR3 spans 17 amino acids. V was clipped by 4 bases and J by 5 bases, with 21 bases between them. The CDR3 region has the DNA TGTGCCAGCTCACTATCCACGCCGAGGGGCGGGAACAATGAGCAGTTCTTC. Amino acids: CASSLSTPRGGNNEQFF.

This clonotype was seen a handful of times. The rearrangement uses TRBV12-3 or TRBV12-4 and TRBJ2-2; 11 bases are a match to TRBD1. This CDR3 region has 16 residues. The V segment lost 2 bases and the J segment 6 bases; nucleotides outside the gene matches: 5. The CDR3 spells CASSLLGTGGSGELFF. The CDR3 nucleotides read TGTGCCAGCAGTTTACTAGGGACAGGGGGTTCCGGGGAGCTGTTTTTT.

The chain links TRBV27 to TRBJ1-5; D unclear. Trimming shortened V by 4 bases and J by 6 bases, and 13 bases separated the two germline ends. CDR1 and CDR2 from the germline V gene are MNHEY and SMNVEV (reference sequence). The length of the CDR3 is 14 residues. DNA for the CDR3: TGTGCCAGCAGTTCCTCCAGTTATGTTCAGCCCCAGCATTTT. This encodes CASSSSSYVQPQHF.

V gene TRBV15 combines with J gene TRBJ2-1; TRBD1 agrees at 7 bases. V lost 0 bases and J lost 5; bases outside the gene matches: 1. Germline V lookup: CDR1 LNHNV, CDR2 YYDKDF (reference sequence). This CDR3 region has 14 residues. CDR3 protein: CATSRDRGNNEQFF. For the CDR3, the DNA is TGTGCCACCAGCAGAGACAGGGGGAACAATGAGCAGTTCTTC.

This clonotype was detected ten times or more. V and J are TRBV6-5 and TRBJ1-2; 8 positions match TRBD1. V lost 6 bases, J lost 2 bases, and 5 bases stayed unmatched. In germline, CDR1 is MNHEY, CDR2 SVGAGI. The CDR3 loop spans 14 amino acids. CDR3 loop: CASRPRTGNYGYTF. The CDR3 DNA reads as TGTGCCAGCAGACCCAGGACAGGGAACTATGGCTACACCTTC.

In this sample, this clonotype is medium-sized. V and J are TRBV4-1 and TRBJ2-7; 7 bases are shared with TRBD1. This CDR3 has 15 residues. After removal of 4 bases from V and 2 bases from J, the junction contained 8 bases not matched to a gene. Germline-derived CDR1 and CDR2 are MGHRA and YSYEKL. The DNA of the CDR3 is TGCGCCAGCAGCCCAACACAGGGGTTGGCCTACGAGCAGTACTTC. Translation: CASSPTQGLAYEQYF.

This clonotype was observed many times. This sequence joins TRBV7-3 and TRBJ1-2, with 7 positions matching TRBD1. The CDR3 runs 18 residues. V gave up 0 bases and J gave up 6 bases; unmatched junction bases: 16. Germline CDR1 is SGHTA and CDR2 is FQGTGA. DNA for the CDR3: TGTGCCAGCAGCTTAACACCGAATATGCGACAGGGAAGGCATGGCTACACCTTC. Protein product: CASSLTPNMRQGRHGYTF.

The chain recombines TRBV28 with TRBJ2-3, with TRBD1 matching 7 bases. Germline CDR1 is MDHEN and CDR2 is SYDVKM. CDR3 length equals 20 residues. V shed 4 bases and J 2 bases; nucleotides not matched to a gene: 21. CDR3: CASSYPAPGTANQNTDTQYF. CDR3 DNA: TGTGCCAGCAGTTACCCCGCCCCCGGGACAGCCAACCAAAACACAGATACGCAGTATTTT.

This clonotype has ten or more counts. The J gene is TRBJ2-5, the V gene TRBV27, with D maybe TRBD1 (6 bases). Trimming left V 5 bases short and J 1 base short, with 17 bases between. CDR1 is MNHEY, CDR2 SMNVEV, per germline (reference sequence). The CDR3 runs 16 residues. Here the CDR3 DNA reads TGTGCCAGCAGTCCTATCATGGGGGCCTTCCAAGAGACCCAGTACTTC. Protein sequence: CASSPIMGAFQETQYF.

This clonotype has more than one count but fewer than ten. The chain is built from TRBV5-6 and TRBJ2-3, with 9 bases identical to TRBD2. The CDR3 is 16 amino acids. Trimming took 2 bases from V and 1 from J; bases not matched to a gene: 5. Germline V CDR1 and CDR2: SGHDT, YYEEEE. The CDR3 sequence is CASSFWVAGGTDTQYF. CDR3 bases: TGTGCCAGCAGCTTTTGGGTAGCGGGGGGCACAGATACGCAGTATTTT.

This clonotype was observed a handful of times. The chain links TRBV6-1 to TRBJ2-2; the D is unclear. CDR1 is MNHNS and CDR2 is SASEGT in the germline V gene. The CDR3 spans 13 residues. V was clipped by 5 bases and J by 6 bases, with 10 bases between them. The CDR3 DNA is TGTGCCAGCAGTCACACTGGGGCCGGGGAGCTGTTTTTT. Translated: CASSHTGAGELFF.

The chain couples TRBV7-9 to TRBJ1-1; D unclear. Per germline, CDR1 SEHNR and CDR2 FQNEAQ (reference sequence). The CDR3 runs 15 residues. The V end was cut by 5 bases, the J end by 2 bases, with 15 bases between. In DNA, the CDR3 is TGTGCCAGCAGCCTTACGGAGGGAACAAACACTGAAGCTTTCTTT. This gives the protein CASSLTEGTNTEAFF.

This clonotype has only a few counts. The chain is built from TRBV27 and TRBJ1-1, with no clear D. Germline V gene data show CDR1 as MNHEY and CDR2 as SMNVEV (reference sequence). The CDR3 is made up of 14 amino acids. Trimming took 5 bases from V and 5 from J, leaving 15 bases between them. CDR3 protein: CASSRQLVGTEAFF. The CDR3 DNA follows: TGTGCCAGCAGTCGACAACTGGTGGGAACTGAAGCTTTCTTT.

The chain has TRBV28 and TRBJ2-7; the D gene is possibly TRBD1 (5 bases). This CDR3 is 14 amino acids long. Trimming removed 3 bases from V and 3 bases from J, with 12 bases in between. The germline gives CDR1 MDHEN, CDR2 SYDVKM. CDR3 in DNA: TGTGCCAGCAGTTTGTTGGGGCTCAACTACGAGCAGTACTTC. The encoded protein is CASSLLGLNYEQYF.

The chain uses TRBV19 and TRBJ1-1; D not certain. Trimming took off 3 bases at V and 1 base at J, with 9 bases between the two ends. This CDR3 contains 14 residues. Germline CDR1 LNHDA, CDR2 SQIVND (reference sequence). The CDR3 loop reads CASSIRAGNTEAFF. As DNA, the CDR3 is TGTGCCAGTAGTATCCGGGCCGGGAACACTGAAGCTTTCTTT.

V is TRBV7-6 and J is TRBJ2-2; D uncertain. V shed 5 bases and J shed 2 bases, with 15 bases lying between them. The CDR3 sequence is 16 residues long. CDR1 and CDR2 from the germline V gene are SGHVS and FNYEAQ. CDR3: CASSALSGLNTGELFF. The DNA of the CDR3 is TGTGCCAGCAGCGCTTTGTCCGGCTTAAACACCGGGGAGCTGTTTTTT.

This CDR3 is CASSFLETSGENPYF. The CDR3 region has the DNA TGTGCCAGCAGCTTCCTAGAAACTAGCGGGGAGAATCCATACTTC. The genes are TRBV7-8 and TRBJ2-5; 10 positions match TRBD2. CDR1 is SGHVS, CDR2 FQNEAQ, per germline. V dropped 3 bases and J dropped 14; count of bases not matched to a gene: 15. This CDR3 spans 15 amino acids. Supplemented by reference TRBV7-8 and TRBJ2-5, the full variable domain reads GAGVSQSPRYKVAKRGQDVALRCDPISGHVSLFWYQQALGQGPEFLTYFQNEAQLDKSGLPSDRFFAERPEGSVSTLKIQRTQQEDSAVYLCASSFLETSGENPYFGPGTRLLVL.

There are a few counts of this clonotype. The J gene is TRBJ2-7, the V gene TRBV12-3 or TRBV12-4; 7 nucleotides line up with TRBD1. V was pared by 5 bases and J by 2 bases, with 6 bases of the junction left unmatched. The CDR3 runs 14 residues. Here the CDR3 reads CASSTTTGTYEQYF. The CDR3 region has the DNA TGTGCCAGCAGTACGACGACAGGGACCTACGAGCAGTACTTC.

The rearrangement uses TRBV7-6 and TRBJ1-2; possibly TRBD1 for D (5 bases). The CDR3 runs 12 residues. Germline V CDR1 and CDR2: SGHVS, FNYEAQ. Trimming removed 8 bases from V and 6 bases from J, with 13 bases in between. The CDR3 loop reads CASGGMGDGYTF. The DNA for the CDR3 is TGTGCCAGCGGGGGGATGGGGGATGGCTACACCTTC.

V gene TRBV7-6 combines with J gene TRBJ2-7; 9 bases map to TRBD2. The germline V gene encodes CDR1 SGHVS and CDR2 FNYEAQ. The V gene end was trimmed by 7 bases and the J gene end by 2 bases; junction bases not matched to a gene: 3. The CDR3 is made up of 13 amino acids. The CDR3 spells CASTASGTYEQYF. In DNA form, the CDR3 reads TGTGCCAGCACTGCTAGCGGGACCTACGAGCAGTACTTC. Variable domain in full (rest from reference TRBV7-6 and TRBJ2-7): GAGVSQSPRYKVTKRGQDVALRCDPISGHVSLYWYRQALGQGPEFLTYFNYEAQQDKSGLPNDRFSAERPEGSISTLTIQRTEQRDSAMYRCASTASGTYEQYFGPGTRLTVT.

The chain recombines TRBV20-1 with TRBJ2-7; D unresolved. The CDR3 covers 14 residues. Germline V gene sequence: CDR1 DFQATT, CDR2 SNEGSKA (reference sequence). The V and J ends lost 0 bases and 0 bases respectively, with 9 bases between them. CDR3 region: CSARDQAASYEQYF. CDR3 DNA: TGCAGTGCTAGAGATCAGGCAGCCTCCTACGAGCAGTACTTC.